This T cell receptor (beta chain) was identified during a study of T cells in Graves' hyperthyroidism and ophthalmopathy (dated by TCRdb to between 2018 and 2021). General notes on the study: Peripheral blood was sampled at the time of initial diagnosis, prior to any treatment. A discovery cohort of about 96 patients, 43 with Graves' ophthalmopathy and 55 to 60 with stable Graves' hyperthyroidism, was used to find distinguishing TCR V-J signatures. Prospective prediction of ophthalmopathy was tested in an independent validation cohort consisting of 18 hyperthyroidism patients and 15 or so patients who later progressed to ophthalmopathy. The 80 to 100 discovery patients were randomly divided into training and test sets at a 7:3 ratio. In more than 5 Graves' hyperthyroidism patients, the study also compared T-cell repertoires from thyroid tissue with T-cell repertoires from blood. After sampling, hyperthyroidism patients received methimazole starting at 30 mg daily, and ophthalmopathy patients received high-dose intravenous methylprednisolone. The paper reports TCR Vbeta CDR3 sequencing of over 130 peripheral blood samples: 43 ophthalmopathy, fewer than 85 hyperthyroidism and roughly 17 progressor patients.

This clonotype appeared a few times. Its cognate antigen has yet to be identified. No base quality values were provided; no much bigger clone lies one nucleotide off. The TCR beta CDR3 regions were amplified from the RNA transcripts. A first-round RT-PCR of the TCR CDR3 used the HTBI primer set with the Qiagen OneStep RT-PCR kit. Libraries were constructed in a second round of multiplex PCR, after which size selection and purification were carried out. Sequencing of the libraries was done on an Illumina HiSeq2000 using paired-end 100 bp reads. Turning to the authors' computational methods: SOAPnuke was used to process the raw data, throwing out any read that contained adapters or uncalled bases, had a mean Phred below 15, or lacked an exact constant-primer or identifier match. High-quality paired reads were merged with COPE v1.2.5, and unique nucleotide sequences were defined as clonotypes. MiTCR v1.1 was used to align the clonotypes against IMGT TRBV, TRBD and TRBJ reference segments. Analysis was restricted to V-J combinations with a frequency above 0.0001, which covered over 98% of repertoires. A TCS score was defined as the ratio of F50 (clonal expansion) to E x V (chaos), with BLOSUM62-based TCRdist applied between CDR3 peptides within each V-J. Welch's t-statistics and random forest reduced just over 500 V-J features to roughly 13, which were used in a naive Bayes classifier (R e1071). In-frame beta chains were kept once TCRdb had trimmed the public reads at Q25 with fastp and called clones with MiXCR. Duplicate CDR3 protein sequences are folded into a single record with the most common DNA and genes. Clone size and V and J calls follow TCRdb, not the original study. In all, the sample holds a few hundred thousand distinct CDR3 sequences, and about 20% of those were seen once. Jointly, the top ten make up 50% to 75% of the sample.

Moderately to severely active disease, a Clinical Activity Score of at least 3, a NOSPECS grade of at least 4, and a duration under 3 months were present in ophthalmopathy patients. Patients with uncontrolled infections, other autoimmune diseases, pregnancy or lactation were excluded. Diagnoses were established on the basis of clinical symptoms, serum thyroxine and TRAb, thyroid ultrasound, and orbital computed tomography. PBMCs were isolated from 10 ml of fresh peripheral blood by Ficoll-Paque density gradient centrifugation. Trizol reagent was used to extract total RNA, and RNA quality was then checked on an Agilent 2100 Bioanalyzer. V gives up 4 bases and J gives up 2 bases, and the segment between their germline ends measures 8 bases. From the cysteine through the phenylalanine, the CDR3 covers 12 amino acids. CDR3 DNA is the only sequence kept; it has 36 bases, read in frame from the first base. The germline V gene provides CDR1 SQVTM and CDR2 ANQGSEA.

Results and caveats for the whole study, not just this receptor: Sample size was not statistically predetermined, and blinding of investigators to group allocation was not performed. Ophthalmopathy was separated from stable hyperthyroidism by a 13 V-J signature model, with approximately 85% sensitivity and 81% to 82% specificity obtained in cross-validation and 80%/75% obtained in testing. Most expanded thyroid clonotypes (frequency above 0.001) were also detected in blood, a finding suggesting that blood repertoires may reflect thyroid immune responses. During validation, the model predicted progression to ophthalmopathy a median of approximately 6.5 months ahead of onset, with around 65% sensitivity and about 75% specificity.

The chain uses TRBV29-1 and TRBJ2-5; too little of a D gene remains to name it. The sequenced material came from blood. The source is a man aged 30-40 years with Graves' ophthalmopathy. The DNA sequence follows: TGCAGCGTTGCTTCAGGACAAGAGACCCAGTACTTC. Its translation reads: CSVASGQETQYF.